This T cell receptor (beta chain) was sequenced for a study of T cells after posttransplantation cyclophosphamide. Study observations and caveats: Skin or GI-infiltrating T cells shared few TRB sequences with blood. Recipient CMV seropositivity and CMV reactivation strongly tracked TRB clonality. Later post-transplant blood repertoires were often dominated by donor CD8+ memory clones.

Concerning this clone: Its cognate antigen is unknown.

Busulfan-fludarabine conditioning, marrow transplant, and cyclophosphamide on days +3 and +4 were administered. Assay: immunoSEQ multiplex PCR; the TCRdb copy retains only in-frame clones and omits some. In the table there are approximately 17,000 clones, approximately 90% of which are singletons. The V gene lost 5 bases and the J gene lost 10 bases, with 18 bases spanning the gap. CDR3 length: 15 residues. Germline CDR1 is SGHVS and CDR2 is FNYEAQ. This chain joins TRBV7-6 and TRBJ1-6; a possible D gene is TRBD1 (5 bases). This sample comprised CD4+ T cells sorted from blood, obtained after allogeneic stem cell transplant with posttransplant cyclophosphamide. This receptor was obtained from a male patient aged 55 to 70 who received an allogeneic stem cell transplant from a related donor and was CMV-positive. Among the T cells, some may be from the graft donor. In DNA, the CDR3 is TGTGCCAGCAGCCCCAGGGCCCTCTTTGGCTCACCCCTCCACTTT. It codes for CASSPRALFGSPLHF.